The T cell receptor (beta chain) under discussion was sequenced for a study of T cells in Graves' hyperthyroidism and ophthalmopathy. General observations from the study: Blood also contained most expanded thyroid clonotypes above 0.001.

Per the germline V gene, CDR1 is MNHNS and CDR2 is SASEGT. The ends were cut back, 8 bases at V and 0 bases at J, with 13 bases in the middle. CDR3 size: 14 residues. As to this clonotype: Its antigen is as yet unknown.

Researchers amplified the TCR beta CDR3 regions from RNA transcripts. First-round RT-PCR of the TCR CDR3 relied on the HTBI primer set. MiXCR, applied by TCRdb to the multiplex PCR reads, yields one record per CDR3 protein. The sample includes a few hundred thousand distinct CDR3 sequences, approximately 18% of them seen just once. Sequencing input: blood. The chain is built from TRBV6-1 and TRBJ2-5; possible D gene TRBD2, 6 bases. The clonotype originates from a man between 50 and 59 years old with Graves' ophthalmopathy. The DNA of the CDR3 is TGTGCCAGCCGGAGGGAATGGTACCAAGAGACCCAGTACTTC. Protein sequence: CASRREWYQETQYF.